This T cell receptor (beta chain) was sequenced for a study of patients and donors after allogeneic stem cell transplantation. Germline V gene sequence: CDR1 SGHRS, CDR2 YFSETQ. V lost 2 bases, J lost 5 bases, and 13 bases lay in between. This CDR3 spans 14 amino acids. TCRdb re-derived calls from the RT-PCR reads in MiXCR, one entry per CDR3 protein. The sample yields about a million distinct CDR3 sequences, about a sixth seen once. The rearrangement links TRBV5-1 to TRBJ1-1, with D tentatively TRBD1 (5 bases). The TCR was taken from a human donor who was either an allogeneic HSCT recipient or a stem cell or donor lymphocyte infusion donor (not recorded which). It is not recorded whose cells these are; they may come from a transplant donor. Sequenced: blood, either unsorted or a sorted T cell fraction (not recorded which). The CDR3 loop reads CASSFGGLSTEAFF. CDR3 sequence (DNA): TGCGCCAGCAGCTTTGGGGGTCTGAGTACTGAAGCTTTCTTT.